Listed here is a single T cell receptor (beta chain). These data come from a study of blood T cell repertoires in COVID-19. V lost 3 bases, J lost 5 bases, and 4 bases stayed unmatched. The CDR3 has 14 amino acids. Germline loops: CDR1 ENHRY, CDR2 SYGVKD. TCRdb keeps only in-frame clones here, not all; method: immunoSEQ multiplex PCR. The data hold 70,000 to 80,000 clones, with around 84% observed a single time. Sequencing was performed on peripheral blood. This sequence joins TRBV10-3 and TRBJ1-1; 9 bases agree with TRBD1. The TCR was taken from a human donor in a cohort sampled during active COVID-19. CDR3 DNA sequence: TGTGCCATCAGTGATTACAGGGGGCTTACTGAAGCTTTCTTT. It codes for CAISDYRGLTEAFF.